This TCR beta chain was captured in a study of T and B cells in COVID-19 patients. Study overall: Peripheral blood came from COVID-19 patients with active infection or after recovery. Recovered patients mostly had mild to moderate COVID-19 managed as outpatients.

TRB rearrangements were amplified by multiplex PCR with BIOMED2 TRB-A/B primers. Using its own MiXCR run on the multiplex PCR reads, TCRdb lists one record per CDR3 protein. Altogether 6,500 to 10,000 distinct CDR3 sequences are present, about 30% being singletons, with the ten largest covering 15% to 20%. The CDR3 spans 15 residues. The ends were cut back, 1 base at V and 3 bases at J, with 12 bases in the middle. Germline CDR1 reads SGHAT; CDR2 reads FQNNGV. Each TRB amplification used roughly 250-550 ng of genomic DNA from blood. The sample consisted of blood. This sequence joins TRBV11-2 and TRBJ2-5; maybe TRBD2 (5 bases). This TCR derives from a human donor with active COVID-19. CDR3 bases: TGTGCCAGCAGCTTAGGGGTTCGGGAAAAAGAGACCCAGTACTTC. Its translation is CASSLGVREKETQYF.